This T cell receptor beta chain was sequenced in a study of blood T cells in healthy people across ages. Germline CDR1 is DFQATT and CDR2 is SNEGSKA (reference sequence). Between the trimmed V and J ends, which lost 0 bases and 7 bases, there was a span of 15 bases. The CDR3 extends over 14 amino acids. A few counts support this clonotype. Every sample yielded at least 6.5 million isolated PBMCs. Per sample, extraction of total RNA gave at least 6 micrograms in every case. The use of a sample-barcoded 5' primer and a J-beta primer mix characterized a second PCR of about 7 to 12 cycles. TCRdb re-called the 5' RACE reads through MiXCR, storing one row per CDR3 protein. The sample lists roughly 2 million distinct CDR3 sequences; 40% to 55% were seen once.

The origin of this receptor is a woman between 35 and 50 years old in good health. The sequenced sample consisted of blood. The V call is TRBV20-1, the J call TRBJ1-2, with D possibly TRBD1 on 5 matching bases. This CDR3 is CSARDFAGVGGYTF. The DNA of the CDR3 is TGCAGTGCTAGAGATTTCGCGGGGGTGGGTGGCTACACCTTC.